These 5 T cell receptor beta chains came from one sample sequenced in a study of response to subunit inactivated influenza vaccine (dated by TCRdb to about 2018). Library creation used RT-PCR. The run used an Illumina HiSeq 2500. The public reads were reprocessed in TCRdb via fastp at Q25 and MiXCR, keeping in-frame beta chains. One record per CDR3 amino acid sequence lists the most common genes and DNA. This sample lists more than 450,000 distinct CDR3 sequences; approximately 10% were detected once. Clones ranked in the top ten supply 8% to 13% of the sample. These data also featured in a second study, about T cells expressing NK-cell markers. As described in the second report: 5'RACE template switching, by which a universal primer site and unique molecular identifiers were added, was used to make TCR beta cDNA libraries.

The sequencing used PBMCs from blood, collected on the day of vaccination. These TCRs come from a man aged 45-65 years who received an inactivated influenza vaccine. Donor details come from another sample of the same person, matched by shared clones.

The rearrangement uses TRBV9 and TRBJ2-5; D gene unclear. This CDR3 region has 15 residues. Deletions cut 0 bases from V and 5 bases from J, with 14 bases between. Germline V CDR1 and CDR2: SGDLS, YYNGEE. The CDR3 loop reads CASSVDRSVGETQYF. The DNA for the CDR3 is TGTGCCAGCAGCGTAGATCGTTCGGTAGGGGAGACCCAGTACTTC. Full variable domain (remainder filled in from reference TRBV9 and TRBJ2-5): DSGVTQTPKHLITATGQRVTLRCSPRSGDLSVYWYQQSLDQGLQFLIQYYNGEERAKGNILERFSAQQFPDLHSELNLSSLELGDSALYFCASSVDRSVGETQYFGPGTRLLVL.

This clonotype was detected only a few times. The chain uses TRBV20-1 and TRBJ2-7; D is undetermined. Germline V gene lookup returns CDR1 DFQATT and CDR2 SNEGSKA (reference sequence). This CDR3 is built from 14 residues. V was cut by 0 bases and J by 5 bases, with 14 bases left in between. CDR3 coding DNA: TGCAGTGCTAGAGAACCTACTGCCGGGCACGAGCAGTACTTC. Amino acids: CSAREPTAGHEQYF.

This clonotype has more than one count but fewer than ten. V and J are TRBV20-1 and TRBJ2-7; 10 nucleotides line up with TRBD2. Germline V gene lookup returns CDR1 DFQATT and CDR2 SNEGSKA (reference sequence). The CDR3 is made up of 16 amino acids. J was trimmed by 5 bases and V by 0 bases; bases with no gene match: 10. The CDR3 sequence is CSARDRSGRAGNEQYF. CDR3 sequence (DNA): TGCAGTGCTAGAGATAGAAGCGGGAGGGCCGGTAACGAGCAGTACTTC.

This clonotype turned up a few times. V is TRBV6-5 and J is TRBJ2-6; D is undetermined. CDR1 MNHEY and CDR2 SVGAGI come from the germline V gene. With 1 base removed from V and 2 bases from J, the gap between germline ends came to 6 bases. The CDR3 loop spans 15 amino acids. The CDR3 is CASSYWSAGANVLTF. DNA of the CDR3: TGTGCCAGCAGTTACTGGAGTGCTGGGGCCAACGTCCTGACTTTC.

This clonotype was counted many times. CDR3 nucleotide sequence: TGTGCCAGCAGTTCCTTGAGAGGGGCAGCACTCACCGGGGAGCTGTTTTTT. Its translation: CASSSLRGAALTGELFF. The chain recombines TRBV12-3 or TRBV12-4 with TRBJ2-2, with D perhaps matching TRBD1 or TRBD2 (5 bases each). V lost 4 bases and J lost 4, with 19 bases in between. The CDR3 sequence is 17 residues long.